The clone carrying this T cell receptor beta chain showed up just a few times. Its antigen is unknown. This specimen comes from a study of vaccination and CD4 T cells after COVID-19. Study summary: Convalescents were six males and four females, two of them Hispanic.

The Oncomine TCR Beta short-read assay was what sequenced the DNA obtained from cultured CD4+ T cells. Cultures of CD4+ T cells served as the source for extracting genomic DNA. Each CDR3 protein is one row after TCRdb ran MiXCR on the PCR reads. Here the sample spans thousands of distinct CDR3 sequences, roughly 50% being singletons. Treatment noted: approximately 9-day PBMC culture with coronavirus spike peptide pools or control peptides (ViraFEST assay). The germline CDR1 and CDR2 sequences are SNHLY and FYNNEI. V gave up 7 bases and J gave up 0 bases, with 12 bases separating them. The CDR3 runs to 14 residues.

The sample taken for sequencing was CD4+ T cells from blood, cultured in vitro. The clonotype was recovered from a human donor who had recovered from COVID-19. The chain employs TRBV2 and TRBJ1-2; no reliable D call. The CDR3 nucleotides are TGTGCCAGCACCGAAAGGCATACTAACTATGGCTACACCTTC. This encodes CASTERHTNYGYTF.